Shown below are 16 T cell receptor beta chains from a single sample sequenced in a study of blood T cell repertoires in COVID-19. Clones were read by immunoSEQ multiplex PCR, and TCRdb kept only the in-frame ones, dropping some. The sample consists of about 86,000 clones, 75% to 90% of them appearing once. Sequenced input: peripheral blood. These receptors all stem from an elderly woman with active or convalescent COVID-19.

The chain has TRBV7-8 and TRBJ2-2; D possibly corresponds to TRBD1 (5 bases). The CDR3 is 15 amino acids. Trimming took off 6 bases at V and 2 bases at J, with 13 bases between the two ends. CDR1 and CDR2 (germline): SGHVS, FQNEAQ. The DNA for the CDR3 is TGTGCCAGCAGATTTGTTGGGGCCAACACCGGGGAGCTGTTTTTT. Translating gives CASRFVGANTGELFF.

The chain uses TRBV19 and TRBJ1-3, with D unresolved. Germline V CDR1 and CDR2: LNHDA, SQIVND (reference sequence). This CDR3 is 16 amino acids long. Deletions cut 6 bases from V and 3 bases from J, with 18 bases between. CDR3 sequence (DNA): TGTGCCAGTAGCATCCTCGGCTTTGAGGGTGGAAACACCATATATTTT. Translated, it gives CASSILGFEGGNTIYF.

This rearrangement joins TRBV7-9 to TRBJ1-4; D remains unclear. The germline CDR1 and CDR2 sequences are SEHNR and FQNEAQ (reference sequence). The CDR3 runs 13 residues. V was cut by 1 base and J by 7 bases, with 7 bases left in between. The DNA for the CDR3 is TGTGCCAGCAGCTTAGTAGGGAGTGAAAAACTGTTTTTT. It specifies CASSLVGSEKLFF.

On this clone: A much larger clone lies one base from this, so it may be a read error. V is TRBV14 and J is TRBJ2-3; the D is unclear. Germline values: CDR1 SGHDN, CDR2 FVKESK. The CDR3 extends over 11 amino acids. Trimming removed 4 bases from V and 4 bases from J, with 3 bases in between. CDR3 residues: CASSPADTQYF. As DNA, the CDR3 is TGTGCCAGCAGCCCCGCAGATACGCAGTATTTT. Together with reference TRBV14 and TRBJ2-3, the CDR3 gives the full variable domain: EAGVTQFPSHSVIEKGQTVTLRCDPISGHDNLYWYRRVMGKEIKFLLHFVKESKQDESGMPNNRFLAERTGGTYSTLKVQPAELEDSGVYFCASSPADTQYFGPGTRLTVL.

The chain combines TRBV6-6 with TRBJ2-1; the D is unclear. The V gene lost 2 bases and the J gene lost 8 bases, with 4 bases spanning the gap. The CDR3 consists of 11 residues. Germline V gives CDR1 MNHNY, CDR2 SVGAGI (reference sequence). DNA of the CDR3: TGTGCCAGCAGTTACAACTATGAGCAGTTCTTC. Protein product: CASSYNYEQFF.

A word on this clone: Other DNA sequences in this sample translate to the same CDR3. The chain combines TRBV30 with TRBJ2-3; no firm D call. This CDR3 contains 12 residues. Trimming stripped 0 bases from V and 3 bases from J, with 4 bases between. In germline, CDR1 is GTSNPN, CDR2 SVGIG (reference sequence). CDR3 sequence reads: CAWSVLTDTQYF. In DNA, the CDR3 is TGTGCCTGGAGTGTACTGACAGATACGCAGTATTTT.

CDR3 sequence (DNA): TGTGCCAGCTCACGTTCCACAGGGGGGGAAAAACTGTTTTTT. This translates into CASSRSTGGEKLFF. The chain is built from TRBV18 and TRBJ1-4; 8 nucleotides align to TRBD1. V lost 4 bases, J lost 8 bases, and 6 bases stayed unmatched. The length of the CDR3 is 14 residues. Germline CDR1 is KGHSH and CDR2 is LQKENI.

Only a few counts were recorded for this clone. This sequence joins TRBV6-5 and TRBJ1-5; possibly TRBD1 for D (6 bases). Looked up from germline, CDR1 is MNHEY and CDR2 is SVGAGI. This CDR3 spans 15 amino acids. V lost 2 bases, J lost 6 bases, and 14 bases lay in between. The CDR3: CASSYTRGGGQPQHF. CDR3 in DNA: TGTGCCAGCAGTTACACCAGGGGTGGAGGTCAGCCCCAGCATTTT.

The rearrangement uses TRBV19 and TRBJ2-5; 8 bases map to TRBD1. Germline V CDR1 and CDR2: LNHDA, SQIVND (reference sequence). The CDR3 has 13 amino acids. V shed 8 bases, J shed 4 bases, and the junction held 6 bases outside the gene matches. In nucleotides, the CDR3 is TGTGCCAGTTCCCACCAGGGGGCAGAGACCCAGTACTTC. It is translated as CASSHQGAETQYF.

The V call is TRBV29-1, the J call TRBJ1-2; possibly TRBD1 for D (5 bases). CDR1 and CDR2 from the germline V gene are SQVTM and ANQGSEA. The V end was cut by 4 bases, the J end by 4 bases, with 13 bases between. The CDR3 totals 13 residues. The CDR3 is CSVGGGGVYGYTF. CDR3 DNA: TGCAGCGTTGGAGGTGGAGGGGTCTATGGCTACACCTTC.

This chain joins TRBV18 and TRBJ1-5; possible D gene TRBD1, 5 bases. Germline V gene lookup returns CDR1 KGHSH and CDR2 LQKENI. Trimming shortened V by 5 bases and J by 8 bases, and 13 bases separated the two germline ends. The CDR3 consists of 13 residues. The CDR3 DNA reads TGTGCCAGCTCATCTCAGGGTTTCGAGCCCCAGCATTTT. It codes for CASSSQGFEPQHF.

This clone has only a few counts. This chain uses TRBV7-2 with TRBJ1-5; 7 bases align to TRBD1. Germline assignment: CDR1 SGHTA and CDR2 FQGNSA. This CDR3 comprises 13 residues. V shed 5 bases, J shed 12 bases, and the junction held 10 bases outside the gene matches. CDR3 nucleotides: TGTGCCAGCAGCCAAGAACAGGGGATGATCCAGCATTTT. This gives the protein CASSQEQGMIQHF.

CDR3 DNA: TGCAGCGTCCCTTCCGCTAGCGGCGTAATTAATACGCAGTATTTT. Its translation: CSVPSASGVINTQYF. The V gene is TRBV29-1, the J gene TRBJ2-3; 7 nucleotides agree with TRBD2. CDR1 is SQVTM, CDR2 ANQGSEA, per germline. The CDR3 has 15 residues. J lost 7 bases, V lost 6 bases, and 16 bases had no gene match.

This clone was found once. The chain uses TRBV28 and TRBJ1-3, with D possibly TRBD1 on 6 matching bases. Looked up from germline, CDR1 is MDHEN and CDR2 is SYDVKM. V was clipped by 3 bases and J by 0 bases, with 15 bases between them. The CDR3 runs 17 residues. CDR3 in amino acids: CASSFGGGAFSGNTIYF. CDR3 nucleotide sequence: TGTGCCAGCAGTTTCGGAGGGGGGGCCTTCTCTGGAAACACCATATATTTT.

The chain has TRBV2 and TRBJ1-5; possible D gene TRBD1, 5 bases. The CDR3 length is 15 residues. The germline gives CDR1 SNHLY, CDR2 FYNNEI. Trimming pared 8 bases from V and 3 bases from J, leaving 17 bases between. The CDR3 DNA follows: TGTGCCAGCGCGGAAAGGACAACATACAATCAGCCCCAGCATTTT. Encoded protein: CASAERTTYNQPQHF.

V gene TRBV28 combines with J gene TRBJ2-2; D is ambiguous. V was cut by 2 bases and J by 6 bases, with 7 bases left in between. From germline, CDR1 is MDHEN and CDR2 SYDVKM. The CDR3 runs 13 residues. The CDR3 spells CASSLRQAGELFF. DNA of the CDR3: TGTGCCAGCAGTTTACGTCAGGCCGGGGAGCTGTTTTTT.